This T cell receptor (beta chain) was profiled in a study of T-cell reconstitution after alpha-beta-depleted transplantation in children. There are a few counts of this clonotype. What it binds is unknown. Study results and limitations: Certain patients had high TCRbeta diversity at day 60, and it came from recipient T cells and thymic progenitors that survived. A year post-transplant, T-cell counts and diversity derived mostly from newly produced T cells. Alpha-beta T cells present about two months after transplant were reported to originate from several hundred expanded graft clones.

From germline, CDR1 is SGHRS and CDR2 YFSETQ. The CDR3 is 16 residues long. With 0 bases clipped from V and 5 bases from J, the junction kept 5 bases outside the gene matches. During its preparation, the TCRbeta library received unique molecular identifiers. Via MiXCR, TCRdb re-called the PCR reads, giving one row per CDR3 protein. The sample records under 250,000 distinct CDR3 sequences, roughly a quarter being singletons. The origin of this receptor is a female patient under 10 years old who had a stem cell transplant for congenital amegakaryocytic thrombocytopenia, so the T cells may come from the graft donor. This chain connects TRBV5-1 to TRBJ2-3; TRBD1 matches at 11 bases. The sequenced sample was PBMCs, mostly from graft donor cells, obtained 360 days after TCRalphabeta/CD19-depleted stem cell transplant. Here the CDR3 reads CASSLAGQGAVDTQYF. In nucleotides, the CDR3 is TGCGCCAGCAGCTTGGCTGGACAGGGGGCCGTAGATACGCAGTATTTT. Variable domain in full (rest from reference TRBV5-1 and TRBJ2-3): KAGVTQTPRYLIKTRGQQVTLSCSPISGHRSVSWYQQTPGQGLQFLFEYFSETQRNKGNFPGRFSGRQFSNSRSEMNVSTLELGDSALYLCASSLAGQGAVDTQYFGPGTRLTVL.